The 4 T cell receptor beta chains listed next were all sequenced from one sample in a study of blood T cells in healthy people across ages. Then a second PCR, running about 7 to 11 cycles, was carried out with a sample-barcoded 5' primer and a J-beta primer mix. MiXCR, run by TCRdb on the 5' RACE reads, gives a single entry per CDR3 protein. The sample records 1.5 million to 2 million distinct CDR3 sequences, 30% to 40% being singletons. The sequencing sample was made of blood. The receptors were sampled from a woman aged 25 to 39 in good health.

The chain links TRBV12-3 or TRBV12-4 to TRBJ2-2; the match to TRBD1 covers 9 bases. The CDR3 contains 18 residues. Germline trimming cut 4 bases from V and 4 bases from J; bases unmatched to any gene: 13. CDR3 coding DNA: TGTGCCAGCAGTTCCCCGACCAGGGACAGGGCCAGCACCGGGGAGCTGTTTTTT. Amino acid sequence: CASSSPTRDRASTGELFF.

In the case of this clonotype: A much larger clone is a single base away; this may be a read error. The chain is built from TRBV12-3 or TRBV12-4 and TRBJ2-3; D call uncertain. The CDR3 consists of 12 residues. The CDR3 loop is CASSYVADAQYF. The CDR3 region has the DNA TGTGCCAGCAGTTATGTCGCAGATGCGCAGTATTTT.

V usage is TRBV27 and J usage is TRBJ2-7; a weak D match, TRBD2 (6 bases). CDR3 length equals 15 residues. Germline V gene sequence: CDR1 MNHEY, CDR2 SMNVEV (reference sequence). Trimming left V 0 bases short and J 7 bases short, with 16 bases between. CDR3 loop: CASSLSAGGDGEQYF. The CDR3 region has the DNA TGTGCCAGCAGTTTATCGGCCGGGGGAGATGGAGAGCAGTACTTC.

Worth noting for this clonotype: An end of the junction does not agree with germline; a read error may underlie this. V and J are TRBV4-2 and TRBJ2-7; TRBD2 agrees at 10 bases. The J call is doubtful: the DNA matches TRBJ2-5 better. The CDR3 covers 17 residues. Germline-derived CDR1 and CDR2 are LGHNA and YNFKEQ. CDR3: CAGSQERKRGGRETQYF. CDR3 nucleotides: TGTGCCGGCAGCCAAGAACGCAAGCGGGGGGGCCGGGAGACCCAGTACTTC.